The present T cell receptor beta chain was sequenced within a study of T cell responses to AZD1222 COVID-19 vaccine. Whole-study results and caveats: Repertoire sampling happened only post peak T cell response.

This clone was detected only a few times. Its cognate antigen is unknown. V was clipped by 1 base and J by 9 bases; unmatched bases: 5. The CDR3 consists of 14 residues. Germline V gene lookup returns CDR1 SEHNR and CDR2 FQNEAQ (reference sequence). Profiled with immunoSEQ multiplex PCR; TCRdb holds only in-frame clones, not every one. The sample contains about 200,000 clones, approximately 93% of which appear only once. The chain uses TRBV7-9 and TRBJ2-5; 10 bases map to TRBD1. Sequenced here: peripheral blood, sampled 28 days after the second AZD1222 dose. This sequence originates from an adult who received the AZD1222 COVID-19 vaccine. CDR3 residues: CASSLVGQGSPQYF. CDR3 sequence (DNA): TGTGCCAGCAGCTTAGTGGGACAGGGGTCCCCCCAGTACTTC. The full variable domain, rest sourced from reference TRBV7-9 and TRBJ2-5, is DTGVSQNPRHKITKRGQNVTFRCDPISEHNRLYWYRQTLGQGPEFLTYFQNEAQLEKSRLLSDRFSAERPKGSFSTLEIQRTEQGDSAMYLCASSLVGQGSPQYFGPGTRLLVL.